Presented here are 10 T cell receptor beta chains from one specimen sequenced in a study of patients and donors after allogeneic stem cell transplantation. TCRdb processed the RT-PCR reads anew with MiXCR; each CDR3 protein has one entry. This sample yields about 24,000 distinct CDR3 sequences, of which roughly 43% are seen a single time; 60% to 85% belongs to the top ten. Sequencing was done on a sample of blood, either unsorted or a sorted T cell fraction (not recorded which). The receptors come from a human donor who was either an allogeneic HSCT recipient or a stem cell or donor lymphocyte infusion donor (not recorded which). It is not recorded whose cells these are; they may come from a transplant donor.

This chain uses TRBV5-1 with TRBJ2-3; TRBD2 is a possible D gene (5 bases). This CDR3 is 16 amino acids long. The germline gives CDR1 SGHRS, CDR2 YFSETQ. V was pared by 0 bases and J by 4 bases, with 15 bases between. The CDR3 spells CASSLGTLAVPDTQYF. As DNA, the CDR3 is TGCGCCAGCAGCTTGGGTACCCTAGCTGTGCCAGATACGCAGTATTTT.

V is TRBV20-1 and J is TRBJ2-3; the D is unclear. The CDR3 runs 12 residues. V was trimmed by 3 bases and J by 5 bases, leaving 9 bases between them. The germline CDR1 and CDR2 sequences are DFQATT and SNEGSKA (reference sequence). CDR3 bases: TGCAGTGCTAGGTTTGTGGGAGATACGCAGTATTTT. Translating it yields CSARFVGDTQYF.

The chain employs TRBV7-9 and TRBJ1-6, with 9 bases lining up with TRBD1. The CDR3 is 16 amino acids. CDR1 and CDR2 from the germline V gene are SEHNR and FQNEAQ (reference sequence). V was pared by 1 base and J by 7 bases, with 5 bases of the junction left unmatched. As DNA, the CDR3 is TGTGCCAGCAGCTTAGACCCGGGACAGGGAAATTCACCCCTCCACTTT. This sequence encodes CASSLDPGQGNSPLHF.

The chain recombines TRBV6-6 with TRBJ2-7, with 11 positions matching TRBD2. J gave up 4 bases and V 0 bases, and 5 bases lay outside the gene matches. The CDR3 runs 16 residues. Germline CDR1 and CDR2: MNHNY and SVGAGI (reference sequence). The CDR3 region has the DNA TGTGCCAGCAGTTACTCGGCTAGCGGGAGGCCATACGAGCAGTACTTC. This sequence encodes CASSYSASGRPYEQYF.

The chain carries TRBV6-6 and TRBJ1-6; no reliable D call. CDR3 size: 15 residues. From germline, CDR1 is MNHNY and CDR2 SVGAGI (reference sequence). Trimming took off 3 bases at V and 10 bases at J, with 16 bases between the two ends. Here the CDR3 DNA reads TGTGCCAGCAGTTATCTGCGCGGATCCGGATCACCCCTCCACTTT. It is translated as CASSYLRGSGSPLHF.

This sequence joins TRBV5-1 and TRBJ1-1; D may be TRBD1 (5 bases). From germline, CDR1 is SGHRS and CDR2 YFSETQ. The CDR3 runs to 15 residues. Trimming cost V 0 bases and J 5 bases, with 14 bases left between them. The CDR3 DNA sequence: TGCGCCAGCAGCTTGGATGTGGGCGCAGGGACTGAAGCTTTCTTT. This sequence encodes CASSLDVGAGTEAFF.

The chain combines TRBV4-2 with TRBJ1-5; D ambiguous. The CDR3 consists of 15 residues. The germline gives CDR1 LGHNA, CDR2 YNFKEQ. Trimming cost V 0 bases and J 3 bases, with 9 bases left between them. CDR3 protein: CASSQEGQINQPQHF. In DNA, the CDR3 is TGTGCCAGCAGCCAAGAAGGCCAGATCAATCAGCCCCAGCATTTT.

The chain carries TRBV28 and TRBJ1-5; 7 bases agree with TRBD1. The CDR3 is 17 amino acids. V was pared by 6 bases and J by 0 bases, with 11 bases of the junction left unmatched. CDR1 is MDHEN and CDR2 is SYDVKM in the germline V gene. DNA for the CDR3: TGTGCCAGCAGGGACAGGAGTTTAGTGGTTAGCAATCAGCCCCAGCATTTT. Protein sequence: CASRDRSLVVSNQPQHF.

The rearrangement uses TRBV6-6 and TRBJ2-3, with 13 bases matching TRBD2. Germline V gene data show CDR1 as MNHNY and CDR2 as SVGAGI (reference sequence). V lost 6 bases and J lost 5; bases outside the gene matches: 11. The CDR3 sequence is 17 residues long. DNA of the CDR3: TGTGCCAGCAGAATTGACCTACTAGCGGGAGGGCAAGATACGCAGTATTTT. It is translated as CASRIDLLAGGQDTQYF.

This clonotype was seen more than once but under ten times. The rearrangement uses TRBV6-6 and TRBJ2-5, with D hard to call. Germline V lookup: CDR1 MNHNY, CDR2 SVGAGI (reference sequence). The CDR3 is made up of 13 amino acids. V lost 1 base and J 4 bases, leaving 7 bases between the germline ends. The CDR3 loop reads CASSYFPGETQYF. As DNA, the CDR3 is TGTGCCAGCAGTTACTTCCCCGGAGAGACCCAGTACTTC.